This T cell receptor beta chain appears in the sequencing data of a study of blood T cell repertoires in COVID-19. This CDR3 spans 13 amino acids. Germline assignment: CDR1 SGHTA and CDR2 FQGTGA. V shed 5 bases and J 7 bases; nucleotides not matched to a gene: 5. Only in-frame clones appear in the TCRdb table, and some are missing; sequencing was by immunoSEQ multiplex PCR. The sample holds a few hundred thousand clones, roughly four fifths seen once. Recovery among Cohort 3 donors was established by two negative PCRs, clearance, or symptom resolution. J is TRBJ1-2 and V is TRBV7-3; 9 positions match TRBD1. The source material was PBMCs or T cells enriched from blood (not recorded which). The receptor's source is a woman aged 50 to 60 who had recovered from COVID-19. The CDR3 coding sequence is TGTGCCAGCAGCCTTACAGGGGGCTTTGGCTACACCTTC. Encoded protein: CASSLTGGFGYTF.